A selection of T cell receptor beta chains follows, all from one sample in a study of blood T cell repertoires in COVID-19. Assay: immunoSEQ multiplex PCR; the TCRdb copy retains only in-frame clones and omits some. The table includes roughly 75,000 clones, about 80% detected once. Sequenced material: peripheral blood. Receptors originate from a man between 45 and 60 years old with acute or convalescent COVID-19. The CDR3 runs from the conserved cysteine through the conserved F or W. D genes are given only for firm matches. Clone sizes are given selectively: once, few, many, or a class where the clone is expanded.

cdr3_nt	cdr3_aa	v_call	j_call	clone_size	cdr3_length	d_call
TGTGCCAGTAGTAACGGGCAGGGGGCCTCACCCCTCCACTTT	CASSNGQGASPLHF	TRBV19	TRBJ1-6	NA	14	TRBD1
TGCGCCAGCAGCCAAGATCTCTTGGGGCAGGGCTCTGGGGCCAACGTCCTGACTTTC	CASSQDLLGQGSGANVLTF	TRBV4-3	TRBJ2-6	NA	19	NA
TGCGCCAGCAGCTTGGTCAGGGATTCACCCCTCCACTTT	CASSLVRDSPLHF	TRBV5-1	TRBJ1-6	NA	13	NA
TGTGCCAGCAGCCAAGGGGGACAAGCAACTAATGAAAAACTGTTTTTT	CASSQGGQATNEKLFF	TRBV4-2	TRBJ1-4	NA	16	NA
TGTGCCAGCTCGAGGGACACGGGTACGCAGTATTTT	CASSRDTGTQYF	TRBV18	TRBJ2-3	NA	12	NA
TGTGCCAGCTCACCGCAGGGGACCATGAACACTGAAGCTTTCTTT	CASSPQGTMNTEAFF	TRBV18	TRBJ1-1	NA	15	NA
TGTGCCAGCAGACTTTCTAGCGGGAAGCACACCGGGGAGCTGTTTTTT	CASRLSSGKHTGELFF	TRBV27	TRBJ2-2	NA	16	TRBD2
TGCGCCAGCAGCGACAGGACAGGGGCCTATGGCTACACCTTC	CASSDRTGAYGYTF	TRBV5-1	TRBJ1-2	NA	14	TRBD1
TGTGCCAGCAGCTTAGAGGGAGGGCGGGAGACCCAGTACTTC	CASSLEGGRETQYF	TRBV7-9	TRBJ2-5	once	14	TRBD2
TGTGCCAGTAGTGAGGGACAGGGGGTCTGGGCTGAAGCTTTCTTT	CASSEGQGVWAEAFF	TRBV19	TRBJ1-1	NA	15	TRBD1
TGTGCCAGCAGACCTAGCGGGAATAACAATGAGCAGTTCTTC	CASRPSGNNNEQFF	TRBV9	TRBJ2-1	NA	14	TRBD2
TGCGCCAGCAGCCTTCTGGGACAGGACTACGAGCAGTACTTC	CASSLLGQDYEQYF	TRBV4-3	TRBJ2-7	once	14	TRBD1
TGTGCCAGCAGCGTACAGGGGTGGGAGCAGTTCTTC	CASSVQGWEQFF	TRBV5-5	TRBJ2-1	NA	12	TRBD1
TGTGCCACCAGCAGAGAAGGGACGGGGGGCTACGAGCAGTACTTC	CATSREGTGGYEQYF	TRBV15	TRBJ2-7	NA	15	TRBD2
TGCAGCGTTGAAGGGGCCCGGCTGAACACTGAAGCTTTCTTT	CSVEGARLNTEAFF	TRBV29-1	TRBJ1-1	NA	14	NA
TGCGCCAGCAGCTTGGACGGATCAGGCATTGAGACCTTC	CASSLDGSGIETF	TRBV5-1	TRBJ1-2	NA	13	NA
TGTGCCAGCAGTCCCAGGCGGGGGGGGGACTCTGGGGCCAACGTCCTGACTTTC	CASSPRRGGDSGANVLTF	TRBV27	TRBJ2-6	NA	18	TRBD2
TGTGCCAGCTCACCCGGCTCGACAGGGAGCCATGAGCAGTTCTTC	CASSPGSTGSHEQFF	TRBV18	TRBJ2-1	NA	15	TRBD1
TGTGCCAGCAGTTACTTTTCTTCTGAAGCTTTCTTT	CASSYFSSEAFF	TRBV6-2/TRBV6-3	TRBJ1-1	NA	12	NA
TGTGCCAGCAGTTACGCGGCGGGCACAGATACGCAGTATTTT	CASSYAAGTDTQYF	TRBV6-2/TRBV6-3	TRBJ2-3	NA	14	NA
TGTGCCAGCAGTTTATTATCAGGGCTCAGCGGGGAGCTGTTTTTT	CASSLLSGLSGELFF	TRBV28	TRBJ2-2	few	15	NA
TGTGCCAGTAGTCGACAGGGCTCCTACGAGCAGTACTTC	CASSRQGSYEQYF	TRBV19	TRBJ2-7	NA	13	TRBD1
TGTGCCAGCAGTTACGTTAGCGGGAGCGACTACGAGCAGTACTTC	CASSYVSGSDYEQYF	TRBV6-2/TRBV6-3	TRBJ2-7	NA	15	TRBD2
TGTGCCAGCAGTGGGCAATGCTCGGGACTAGCGGGGGGCCGACGTGCCAACGAGCAGTACTTC	CASSGQCSGLAGGRRANEQYF	TRBV2	TRBJ2-7	NA	21	TRBD2
TGTGCCAGCAGTTTTATCCCAAACGGTGAAGCTTTCTTT	CASSFIPNGEAFF	TRBV27	TRBJ1-1	few	13	NA
TGTGCCAGCAGCTTAGAGAGTTGGGGAATAGCGACTGAAGCTTTCTTT	CASSLESWGIATEAFF	TRBV7-8	TRBJ1-1	NA	16	NA
TGTGCCAGCAGTTATGACCAAACAGGGGTGAACACTGAAGCTTTCTTT	CASSYDQTGVNTEAFF	TRBV6-6	TRBJ1-1	NA	16	TRBD1
TGTGCCAGCAGCAAAGACAGGGGGCTGATCTATGGCTACACCTTC	CASSKDRGLIYGYTF	TRBV5-6	TRBJ1-2	NA	15	TRBD1
TGTGCCAGTGTTACAGGGGGTCCCAACTCTGGAAACACCATATATTTT	CASVTGGPNSGNTIYF	TRBV19	TRBJ1-3	NA	16	TRBD1
TGTGCCAGCAGCTTATCATATCCGGGACTAGCGGGAGGACCAGCCCCCACAGATACGCAGTATTTT	CASSLSYPGLAGGPAPTDTQYF	TRBV7-6	TRBJ2-3	NA	22	TRBD2
TGTGCCAGCACCCAGGACAGGAGGAACACTGAAGCTTTCTTT	CASTQDRRNTEAFF	TRBV7-3	TRBJ1-1	NA	14	TRBD1
TGTGCCAGCTCACCATCGGACTCCTCCTACGAGCAGTACTTC	CASSPSDSSYEQYF	TRBV18	TRBJ2-7	NA	14	NA
TGTGCCAGCAGCTTGGTAGGGGATCAGCCCCAGCATTTT	CASSLVGDQPQHF	TRBV5-6	TRBJ1-5	NA	13	NA
TGTGCCAGCAGCCCACAGGGTACCGGGGAGCTGTTTTTT	CASSPQGTGELFF	TRBV6-2/TRBV6-3	TRBJ2-2	NA	13	NA
TGTGCCACCAGCCAGTCCGTTGGCAGGGGAGACTATGGCTACACCTTC	CATSQSVGRGDYGYTF	TRBV15	TRBJ1-2	NA	16	NA
TGTGCCAGCTCACCACCGCGGCGGTTCGCCGGGGAGCTGTTTTTT	CASSPPRRFAGELFF	TRBV18	TRBJ2-2	NA	15	NA
TGCGCCAGCAGCCAAGATCGCGGTGAAAAACTGTTTTTT	CASSQDRGEKLFF	TRBV4-1	TRBJ1-4	NA	13	NA
TGCAGCGTTGAAGACTTCGGGAGGGCCAAAAACATTCAGTACTTC	CSVEDFGRAKNIQYF	TRBV29-1	TRBJ2-4	NA	15	TRBD2
TGTGCCAGCAGTTCCGCCGGAGGGGCGGGGGAGACCCAGTACTTC	CASSSAGGAGETQYF	TRBV6-5	TRBJ2-5	NA	15	NA
TGTGCCAGCAGCCCGAAGGACAGGGATAAAGCTTTCTTT	CASSPKDRDKAFF	TRBV11-3	TRBJ1-1	NA	13	TRBD1
TGTGCCAGCAGCTCGGACAGGGGGTTGATCTACGAGCAGTACTTC	CASSSDRGLIYEQYF	TRBV7-2	TRBJ2-7	NA	15	TRBD1
TGCGCCAGCGGCAGGGCGACCGGGGAGCTGTTTTTT	CASGRATGELFF	TRBV23-1	TRBJ2-2	NA	12	NA